This TCR beta chain was identified in a study of blood T cell repertoires in COVID-19. For the study at large: PBMCs, B-cell-depleted T cells, or T cells were the source of the cDNA or gDNA that made up the material.

The CDR3 spans 19 residues. The germline V gene has CDR1 LNHDA and CDR2 SQIVND (reference sequence). V dropped 5 bases and J dropped 5; count of bases not matched to a gene: 14. As handled by the study authors: Researchers report that nucleated cell counts were estimated from reference gene primer amplification. The data were produced by immunoSEQ multiplex PCR, yet TCRdb's version contains in-frame clones alone and is incomplete. That table gives V, J and clone size, and the DNA gave D and trimming. Seen here are fewer than 200,000 clones, approximately 88% observed once, and the top ten hold about 10%.

The sequence was collected from a woman older than 75 with active or convalescent COVID-19. The chain links TRBV19 to TRBJ2-3; 15 nucleotides line up with TRBD2. The sequencing sample was made of peripheral blood. CDR3 nucleotides: TGTGCCAGTAGTGGACGCGGACTAGCGGGGGGGCCCGGAATAGATACGCAGTATTTT. The encoded protein is CASSGRGLAGGPGIDTQYF.